The T cell receptor (beta chain) described here comes from a study of cytomegalovirus exposure and HLA in healthy donors. Background on the study: An earlier analysis found around 100 million unique TCR beta sequences from roughly 170 million T cells. Of approximately 400 genotyped donors, about 81% clustered with self-reported Caucasian donors. Whole-study findings and limits: Beyond CMV serostatus, there was no information to go on about immune exposure.

Primers: 60 Vbeta forward and 13 Jbeta reverse. Original methodology: In a later analysis, some 80 million unique TCR beta chains included roughly 11 million shared by two or more donors. Assay used: immunoSEQ multiplex PCR; TCRdb lists only in-frame clones, some missing. The DNA was the basis for D and trimming; V, J and clone size are from that table. The sample has tens of thousands of clones. As to this clone: The antigen is unknown.

Trimming shortened V by 4 bases and J by 0 bases, and 9 bases separated the two germline ends. Germline loops: CDR1 MGHRA, CDR2 YSYEKL. The CDR3 runs to 14 residues. The material sequenced was PBMCs. The rearrangement links TRBV4-1 to TRBJ1-1; TRBD1 might be the D (6 bases). The TCR comes from a human donor in good health. CDR3 nucleotide sequence: TGCGCCAGCAGCCCTGGACAGATGAACACTGAAGCTTTCTTT. This sequence encodes CASSPGQMNTEAFF.